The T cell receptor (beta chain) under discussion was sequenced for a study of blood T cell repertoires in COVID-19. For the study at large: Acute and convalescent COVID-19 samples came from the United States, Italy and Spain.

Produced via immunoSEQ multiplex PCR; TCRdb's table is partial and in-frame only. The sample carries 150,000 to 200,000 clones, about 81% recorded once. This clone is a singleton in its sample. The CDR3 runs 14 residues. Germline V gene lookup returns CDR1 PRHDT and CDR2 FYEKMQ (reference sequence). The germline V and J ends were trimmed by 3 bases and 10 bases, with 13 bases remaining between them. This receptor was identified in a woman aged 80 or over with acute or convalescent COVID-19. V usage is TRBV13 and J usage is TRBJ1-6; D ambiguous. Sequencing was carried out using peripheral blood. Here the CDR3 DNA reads TGTGCCAGCAGCTTTTACACCCAGACATCACCCCTCCACTTT. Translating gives CASSFYTQTSPLHF.